This T cell receptor beta chain was obtained from a study of Ad26.COV2.S vaccination and SARS-CoV-2 variants. Treatment here: roughly 18 received Ad26.COV2.S at low or high dose, single or two shots; about five received placebo; per-sample allocation not given. Specimen acquisition occurred on day 63 following the initial vaccine or placebo injection. Data came from immunoSEQ multiplex PCR; TCRdb stores just in-frame clones and leaves some out. This sample yields about 680,000 clones, of which roughly 90% are seen a single time; approximately 1.5% belongs to the top ten. The TCR comes from a person aged 18-60 years who received the Ad26.COV2.S COVID-19 vaccine or a placebo. The sequenced sample was peripheral blood, obtained in a trial of Ad26.COV2.S vaccine versus placebo.

The CDR3 region has the DNA TGTGCCAGCACGGATCAGGGTGGTCCCGGGGAGCTGTTTTTT. As protein: CASTDQGGPGELFF. The chain combines TRBV18 with TRBJ2-2; D may be TRBD1 (5 bases). V was pared by 8 bases and J by 6 bases, with 16 bases between. Germline-derived CDR1 and CDR2 are KGHSH and LQKENI. The CDR3 sequence is 14 residues long.